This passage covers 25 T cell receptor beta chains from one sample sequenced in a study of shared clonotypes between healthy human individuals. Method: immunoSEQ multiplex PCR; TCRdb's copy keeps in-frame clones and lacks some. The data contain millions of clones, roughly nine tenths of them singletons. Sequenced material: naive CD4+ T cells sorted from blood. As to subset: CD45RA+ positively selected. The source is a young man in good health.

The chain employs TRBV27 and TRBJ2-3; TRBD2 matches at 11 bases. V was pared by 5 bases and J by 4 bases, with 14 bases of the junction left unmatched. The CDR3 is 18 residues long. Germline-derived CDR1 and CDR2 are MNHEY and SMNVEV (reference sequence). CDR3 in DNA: TGTGCCAGCAGTCGATCTAGCGGGAGGAGTCAAGGGCCAGATACGCAGTATTTT. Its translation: CASSRSSGRSQGPDTQYF.

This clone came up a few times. The CDR3 region is CASSAVWVNQPQHF. CDR3 nucleotide sequence: TGTGCCAGCAGTGCCGTCTGGGTAAATCAGCCCCAGCATTTT. The rearrangement links TRBV6-1 to TRBJ1-5, with D unclear. The V gene's germline CDR1 is MNHNS and CDR2 SASEGT. This CDR3 spans 14 amino acids. V gave up 4 bases and J gave up 4 bases, with 11 bases separating them.

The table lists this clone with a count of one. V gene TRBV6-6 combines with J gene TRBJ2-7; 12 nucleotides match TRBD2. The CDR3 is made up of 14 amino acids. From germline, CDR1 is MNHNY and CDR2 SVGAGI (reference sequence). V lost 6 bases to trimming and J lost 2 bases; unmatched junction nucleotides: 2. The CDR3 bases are TGTGCCAGCAGCGGACTAGCGGGGCCCTACGAGCAGTACTTC. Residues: CASSGLAGPYEQYF.

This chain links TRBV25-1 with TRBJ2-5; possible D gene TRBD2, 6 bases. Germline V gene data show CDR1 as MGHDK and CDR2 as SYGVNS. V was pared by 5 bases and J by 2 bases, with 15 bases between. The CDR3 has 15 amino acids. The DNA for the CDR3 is TGTGCCAGCAGTCTATCCGGGGGAGGACAAGAGACCCAGTACTTC. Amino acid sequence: CASSLSGGGQETQYF.

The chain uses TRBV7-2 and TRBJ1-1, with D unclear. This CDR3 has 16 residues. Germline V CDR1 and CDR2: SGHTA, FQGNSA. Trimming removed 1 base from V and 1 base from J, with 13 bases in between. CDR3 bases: TGTGCCAGCAGCTTAGAGTACAGTCTTACGAACACTGAAGCTTTCTTT. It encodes CASSLEYSLTNTEAFF.

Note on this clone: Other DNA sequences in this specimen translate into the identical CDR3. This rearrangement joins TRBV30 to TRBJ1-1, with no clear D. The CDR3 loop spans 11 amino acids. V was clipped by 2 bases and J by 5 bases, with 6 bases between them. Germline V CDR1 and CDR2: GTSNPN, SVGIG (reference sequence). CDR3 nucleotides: TGTGCCTGGAGTTTGGGGACTGAAGCTTTCTTT. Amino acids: CAWSLGTEAFF.

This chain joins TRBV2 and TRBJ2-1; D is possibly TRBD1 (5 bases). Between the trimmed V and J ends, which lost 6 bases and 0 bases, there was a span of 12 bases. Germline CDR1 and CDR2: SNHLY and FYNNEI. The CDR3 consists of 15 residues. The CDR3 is CASSQGLSSYNEQFF. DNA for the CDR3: TGTGCCAGCAGCCAGGGTCTTAGCTCCTACAATGAGCAGTTCTTC.

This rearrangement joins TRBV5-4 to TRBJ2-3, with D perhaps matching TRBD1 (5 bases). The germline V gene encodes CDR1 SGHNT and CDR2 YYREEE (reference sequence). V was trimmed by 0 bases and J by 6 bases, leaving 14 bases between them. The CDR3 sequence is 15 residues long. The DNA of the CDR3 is TGTGCCAGCAGCTTGGAGAGACAGTTCCGTGATACGCAGTATTTT. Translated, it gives CASSLERQFRDTQYF.

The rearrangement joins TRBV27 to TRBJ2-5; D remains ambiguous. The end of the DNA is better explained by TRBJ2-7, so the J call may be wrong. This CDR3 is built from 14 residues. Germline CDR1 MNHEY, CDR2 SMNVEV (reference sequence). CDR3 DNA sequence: TGTGCCAGCAGTTTACGACCCCGAGCGTACGAGCAGTACTTC. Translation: CASSLRPRAYEQYF.

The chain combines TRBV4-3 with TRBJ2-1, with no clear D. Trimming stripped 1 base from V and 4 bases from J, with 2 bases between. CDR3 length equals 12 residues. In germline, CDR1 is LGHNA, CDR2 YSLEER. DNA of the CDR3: TGCGCCAGCAGCCAAGGGTACAATGAGCAGTTCTTC. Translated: CASSQGYNEQFF.

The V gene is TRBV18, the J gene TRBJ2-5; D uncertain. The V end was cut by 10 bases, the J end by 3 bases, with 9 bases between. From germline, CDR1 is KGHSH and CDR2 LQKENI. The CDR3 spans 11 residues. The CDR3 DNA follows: TGTGCCACTTCAGCCAAAGAGACCCAGTACTTC. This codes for CATSAKETQYF.

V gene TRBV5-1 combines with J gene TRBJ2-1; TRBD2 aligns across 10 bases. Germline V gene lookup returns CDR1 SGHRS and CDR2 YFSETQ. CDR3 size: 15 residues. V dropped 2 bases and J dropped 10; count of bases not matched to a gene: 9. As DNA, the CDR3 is TGCGCCAGCAGCTTCACTAGCGGGAAACGATCCGAGCAGTTCTTC. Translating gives CASSFTSGKRSEQFF. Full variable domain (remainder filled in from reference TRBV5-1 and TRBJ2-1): KAGVTQTPRYLIKTRGQQVTLSCSPISGHRSVSWYQQTPGQGLQFLFEYFSETQRNKGNFPGRFSGRQFSNSRSEMNVSTLELGDSALYLCASSFTSGKRSEQFFGPGTRLTVL.

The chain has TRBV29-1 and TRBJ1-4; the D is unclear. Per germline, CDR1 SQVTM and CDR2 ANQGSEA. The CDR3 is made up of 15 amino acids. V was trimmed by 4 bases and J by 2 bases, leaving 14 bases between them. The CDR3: CSVADGVRTNEKLFF. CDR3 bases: TGCAGCGTTGCGGATGGCGTGCGGACTAATGAAAAACTGTTTTTT.

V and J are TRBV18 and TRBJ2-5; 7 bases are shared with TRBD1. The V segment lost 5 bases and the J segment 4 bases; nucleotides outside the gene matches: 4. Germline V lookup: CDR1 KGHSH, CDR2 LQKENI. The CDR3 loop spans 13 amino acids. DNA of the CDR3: TGTGCCAGCTCATCGACAGGGAGAGAGACCCAGTACTTC. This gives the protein CASSSTGRETQYF.

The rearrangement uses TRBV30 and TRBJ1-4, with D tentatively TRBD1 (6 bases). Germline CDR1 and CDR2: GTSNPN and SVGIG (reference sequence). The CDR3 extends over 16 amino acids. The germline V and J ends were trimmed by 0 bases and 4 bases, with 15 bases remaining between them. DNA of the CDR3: TGTGCCTGGAGTGTAAAGGGCGGGGGCCTTAATGAAAAACTGTTTTTT. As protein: CAWSVKGGGLNEKLFF.

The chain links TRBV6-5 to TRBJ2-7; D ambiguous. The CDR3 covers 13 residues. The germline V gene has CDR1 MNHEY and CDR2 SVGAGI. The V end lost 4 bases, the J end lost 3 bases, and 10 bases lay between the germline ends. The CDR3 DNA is TGTGCCAGCAGTTTCGGTTCTTTCTACGAGCAGTACTTC. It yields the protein CASSFGSFYEQYF.

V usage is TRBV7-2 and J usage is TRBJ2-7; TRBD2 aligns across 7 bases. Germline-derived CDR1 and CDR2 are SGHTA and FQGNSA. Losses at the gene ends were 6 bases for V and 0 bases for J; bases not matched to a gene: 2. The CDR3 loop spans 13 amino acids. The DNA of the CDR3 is TGTGCCAGCAGGCGGGGGAGCTCCTACGAGCAGTACTTC. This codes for CASRRGSSYEQYF. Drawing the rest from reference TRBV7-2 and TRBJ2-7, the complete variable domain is GAGVSQSPSNKVTEKGKDVELRCDPISGHTALYWYRQSLGQGLEFLIYFQGNSAPDKSGLPSDRFSAERTGGSVSTLTIQRTQQEDSAVYLCASRRGSSYEQYFGPGTRLTVT.

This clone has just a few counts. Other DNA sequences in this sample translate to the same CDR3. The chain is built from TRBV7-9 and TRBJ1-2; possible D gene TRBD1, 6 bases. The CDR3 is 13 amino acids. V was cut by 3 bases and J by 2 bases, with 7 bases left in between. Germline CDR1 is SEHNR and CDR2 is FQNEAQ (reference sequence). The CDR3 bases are TGTGCCAGCAGCTTCGGACAGAACTATGGCTACACCTTC. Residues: CASSFGQNYGYTF.

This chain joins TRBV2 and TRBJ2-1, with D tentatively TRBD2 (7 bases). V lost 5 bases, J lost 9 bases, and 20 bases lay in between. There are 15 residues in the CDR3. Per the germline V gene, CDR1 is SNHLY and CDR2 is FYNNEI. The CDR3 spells CASSRGGLLNGEQFF. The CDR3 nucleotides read TGTGCCAGCAGTAGGGGGGGACTCCTTAACGGTGAGCAGTTCTTC.

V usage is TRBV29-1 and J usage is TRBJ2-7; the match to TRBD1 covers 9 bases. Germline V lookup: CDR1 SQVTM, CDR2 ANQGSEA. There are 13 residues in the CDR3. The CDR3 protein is CTTRDREGYEQYF. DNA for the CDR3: TGCACCACCCGGGACAGGGAGGGCTACGAGCAGTACTTC.

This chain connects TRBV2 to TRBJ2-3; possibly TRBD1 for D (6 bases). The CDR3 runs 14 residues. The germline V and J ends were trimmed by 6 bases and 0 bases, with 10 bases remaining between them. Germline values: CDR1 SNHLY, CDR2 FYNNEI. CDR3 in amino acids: CASSGQTSTDTQYF. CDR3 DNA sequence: TGTGCCAGCAGCGGACAGACTAGCACAGATACGCAGTATTTT. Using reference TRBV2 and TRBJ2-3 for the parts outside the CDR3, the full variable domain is EPEVTQTPSHQVTQMGQEVILRCVPISNHLYFYWYRQILGQKVEFLVSFYNNEISEKSEIFDDQFSVERPDGSNFTLKIRSTKLEDSAMYFCASSGQTSTDTQYFGPGTRLTVL.

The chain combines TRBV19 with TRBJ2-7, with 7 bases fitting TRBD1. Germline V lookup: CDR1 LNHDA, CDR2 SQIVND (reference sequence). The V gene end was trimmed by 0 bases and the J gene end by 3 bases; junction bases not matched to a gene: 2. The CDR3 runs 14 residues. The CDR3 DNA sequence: TGTGCCAGTAGTATAGATGCAGGGGGCTACGAGCAGTACTTC. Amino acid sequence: CASSIDAGGYEQYF.

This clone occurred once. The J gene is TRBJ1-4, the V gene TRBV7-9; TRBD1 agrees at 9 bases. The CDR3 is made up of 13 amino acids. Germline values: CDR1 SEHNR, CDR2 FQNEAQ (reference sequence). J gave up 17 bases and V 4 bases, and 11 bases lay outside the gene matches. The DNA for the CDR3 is TGTGCCAGCAGCTCCCGGGGGACAGGGCAAAATTTTTTT. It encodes CASSSRGTGQNFF. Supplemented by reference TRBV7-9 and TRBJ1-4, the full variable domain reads DTGVSQNPRHKITKRGQNVTFRCDPISEHNRLYWYRQTLGQGPEFLTYFQNEAQLEKSRLLSDRFSAERPKGSFSTLEIQRTEQGDSAMYLCASSSRGTGQNFFGSGTQLSVL.

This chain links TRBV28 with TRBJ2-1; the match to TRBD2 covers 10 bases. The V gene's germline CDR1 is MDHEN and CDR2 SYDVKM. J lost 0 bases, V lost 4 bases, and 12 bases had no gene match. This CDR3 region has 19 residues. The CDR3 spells CASSSSLPSGGFSYNEQFF. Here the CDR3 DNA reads TGTGCCAGCAGTTCATCCCTACCTAGCGGGGGCTTCTCCTACAATGAGCAGTTCTTC.

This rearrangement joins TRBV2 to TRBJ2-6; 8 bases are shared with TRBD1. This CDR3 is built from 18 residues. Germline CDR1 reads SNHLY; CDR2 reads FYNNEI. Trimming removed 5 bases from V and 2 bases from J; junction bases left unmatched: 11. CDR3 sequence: CASSTHQGAIAGANVLTF. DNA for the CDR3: TGTGCCAGCAGTACCCATCAGGGGGCAATAGCTGGGGCCAACGTCCTGACTTTC.